The 18 T cell receptor beta chains listed next were all sequenced from one sample in a study of T-cell reconstitution after alpha-beta-depleted transplantation in children. The library targeted TCRbeta and was prepared with unique molecular identifiers. TCRdb re-called the PCR reads through MiXCR, storing one row per CDR3 protein. The repertoire holds some 8,000 distinct CDR3 sequences, approximately 11% seen once, with almost 50% in the top ten. Sequenced here: PBMCs, mostly from graft donor cells, sampled 60 days after TCRalphabeta/CD19-depleted stem cell transplant. All receptors derive from a patient aged 2 to 9 who had a stem cell transplant for inherited bone marrow failure, so the T cells may come from the graft donor.

This clonotype was counted many times. The J gene is TRBJ1-3, the V gene TRBV9; no clear D. The V end was cut by 4 bases, the J end by 4 bases, with 6 bases between. The CDR3 has 12 residues. CDR1 and CDR2 from the germline V gene are SGDLS and YYNGEE. The CDR3 DNA sequence: TGTGCCAGCAGCCCCAAAGGAAACACCATATATTTT. Residues: CASSPKGNTIYF.

This clonotype was recorded many times. V gene TRBV4-3 combines with J gene TRBJ2-7; TRBD2 is a possible D gene (6 bases). Germline values: CDR1 LGHNA, CDR2 YSLEER. The V and J ends lost 0 bases and 4 bases respectively, with 16 bases between them. The CDR3 is made up of 16 amino acids. The CDR3 DNA is TGCGCCAGCAGCCAAGATCTGGCGGGGTCGTTGTACGAGCAGTACTTC. Protein product: CASSQDLAGSLYEQYF.

The table lists this clonotype with many counts. The V call is TRBV4-1, the J call TRBJ2-7, with 14 bases lining up with TRBD2. J gave up 2 bases and V 5 bases, and 11 bases lay outside the gene matches. CDR3 size: 18 residues. CDR1 and CDR2 from the germline V gene are MGHRA and YSYEKL. In nucleotides, the CDR3 is TGCGCCAGCAGCTTACTTCGGACTAGCGGGAGGCTCCCCTACGAGCAGTACTTC. Its protein is CASSLLRTSGRLPYEQYF.

This clonotype has at least ten counts. The chain has TRBV5-1 and TRBJ2-1; 9 bases map to TRBD2. The germline gives CDR1 SGHRS, CDR2 YFSETQ. V was pared by 0 bases and J by 6 bases, with 13 bases of the junction left unmatched. The CDR3 has 18 residues. The CDR3 DNA reads TGCGCCAGCAGCTTGGTGCCAGTTAGCGGGGGCCGGGTCAATGAGCAGTTCTTC. This encodes CASSLVPVSGGRVNEQFF.

This clonotype came up many times. The rearrangement joins TRBV4-3 to TRBJ2-3, with TRBD2 matching 8 bases. V trimming: 0 bases; J trimming: 3 bases; junction bases outside the gene matches: 8. CDR1 is LGHNA, CDR2 YSLEER, per germline. CDR3 size: 17 residues. The CDR3 reads CASSQDSGGLWTDTQYF. The CDR3 region has the DNA TGCGCCAGCAGCCAAGATTCGGGAGGGCTATGGACAGATACGCAGTATTTT.

This clonotype was seen many times. The chain links TRBV3-1 to TRBJ1-1; no firm D call. CDR3 length: 14 amino acids. V was pared by 0 bases and J by 3 bases, with 8 bases between. Germline CDR1 reads LGHDT; CDR2 reads YNNKEL (reference sequence). CDR3 nucleotide sequence: TGTGCCAGCAGCCAAGACCGGAGGTACACTGAAGCTTTCTTT. It is translated as CASSQDRRYTEAFF. Drawing the rest from reference TRBV3-1 and TRBJ1-1, the complete variable domain is DTAVSQTPKYLVTQMGNDKSIKCEQNLGHDTMYWYKQDSKKFLKIMFSYNNKELIINETVPNRFSPKSPDKAHLNLHINSLELGDSAVYFCASSQDRRYTEAFFGQGTRLTVV.

This clonotype was counted at least ten times. The CDR3, as DNA: TGTGCCAGCAGGACCCGGACAGGGGGTGCAGATACGCAGTATTTT. The encoded protein is CASRTRTGGADTQYF. The chain has TRBV11-1 and TRBJ2-3, with TRBD1 matching 10 bases. The CDR3 loop spans 15 amino acids. CDR1 is SGHAT and CDR2 is FQDESV in the germline V gene (reference sequence). The V and J ends lost 6 bases and 4 bases, in that order; junction bases with no gene match: 7. Complete variable domain (other parts from reference TRBV11-1 and TRBJ2-3): EAEVAQSPRYKITEKSQAVAFWCDPISGHATLYWYRQILGQGPELLVQFQDESVVDDSQLPKDRFSAERLKGVDSTLKIQPAELGDSAMYLCASRTRTGGADTQYFGPGTRLTVL.

By frequency in the sample, this clonotype is medium-sized. This sequence joins TRBV12-3 or TRBV12-4 and TRBJ1-5, with D unclear. Between the trimmed V and J ends, which lost 2 bases and 7 bases, there was a span of 6 bases. The CDR3 runs to 12 residues. CDR3 coding DNA: TGTGCCAGCAGTTTAAATGGGCAGCCCCAGCATTTT. Translation gives CASSLNGQPQHF.

The sample holds many counts of this clonotype. The chain employs TRBV9 and TRBJ2-1, with unresolved D. The CDR3 consists of 16 residues. Trimming stripped 3 bases from V and 1 base from J, with 14 bases between. Germline loops: CDR1 SGDLS, CDR2 YYNGEE. The CDR3 DNA follows: TGTGCCAGCAGCGCCCCTAGAGGCCATTCCTACAATGAGCAGTTCTTC. This gives the protein CASSAPRGHSYNEQFF.

This clonotype was seen ten or more times. The V gene is TRBV18, the J gene TRBJ1-1, with no clear D. Trimming removed 3 bases at V and 0 bases at J, with 5 bases between. Germline CDR1 and CDR2: KGHSH and LQKENI. This CDR3 is built from 13 residues. Here the CDR3 reads CASSPRMNTEAFF. The CDR3 DNA sequence: TGTGCCAGCTCACCCCGAATGAACACTGAAGCTTTCTTT. The full variable domain, rest sourced from reference TRBV18 and TRBJ1-1, is NAGVMQNPRHLVRRRGQEARLRCSPMKGHSHVYWYRQLPEEGLKFMVYLQKENIIDESGMPKERFSAEFPKEGPSILRIQQVVRGDSAAYFCASSPRMNTEAFFGQGTRLTVV.

This clonotype was found many times. This chain joins TRBV7-3 and TRBJ1-2; 7 nucleotides line up with TRBD1. The CDR3 has 18 residues. Germline loops: CDR1 SGHTA, CDR2 FQGTGA. V was clipped by 5 bases and J by 2 bases; unmatched bases: 17. In nucleotides, the CDR3 is TGTGCCAGCAGCGCAAAAACTAGACAGGGATGTAGAAACTATGGCTACACCTTC. Translating gives CASSAKTRQGCRNYGYTF.

This clonotype occurred many times. The chain links TRBV12-3 or TRBV12-4 to TRBJ2-7; 8 nucleotides line up with TRBD1. V gave up 5 bases and J gave up 2 bases; unmatched junction bases: 5. CDR3 size: 14 residues. The CDR3 nucleotides are TGTGCCAGCAGTACCGGGACAGGCACCTACGAGCAGTACTTC. Translation gives CASSTGTGTYEQYF.

This clonotype was observed at least ten times. The genes are TRBV11-2 and TRBJ2-1; D ambiguous. The CDR3 runs to 17 residues. Germline loops: CDR1 SGHAT, CDR2 FQNNGV. V gave up 5 bases and J gave up 0 bases, with 17 bases separating them. The CDR3 here is CASSERRGKSSYNEQFF. The CDR3 region has the DNA TGTGCCAGCAGCGAACGACGTGGGAAAAGCTCCTACAATGAGCAGTTCTTC.

This clonotype was counted many times. The J gene is TRBJ2-3, the V gene TRBV5-1; maybe TRBD2 (6 bases). This CDR3 contains 15 residues. V was cut by 0 bases and J by 1 base, with 9 bases left in between. Germline assignment: CDR1 SGHRS and CDR2 YFSETQ. CDR3 sequence (DNA): TGCGCCAGCAGCTTGGACGGGGAGGGCACAGATACGCAGTATTTT. It encodes CASSLDGEGTDTQYF.

This clonotype was observed many times. This chain uses TRBV4-3 with TRBJ2-1, with no clear D. The germline V gene has CDR1 LGHNA and CDR2 YSLEER. CDR3 size: 11 residues. V was pared by 6 bases and J by 4 bases, with 4 bases between. The CDR3 sequence: CASRKYNEQFF. Written as DNA, the CDR3 is TGCGCCAGCAGGAAGTACAATGAGCAGTTCTTC.

This clonotype was observed at least ten times. One end of the junction fails to match germline, which may point to a read error. V usage is TRBV10-3 and J usage is TRBJ1-2; TRBD1 matches 7 bases. Germline-derived CDR1 and CDR2 are ENHRY and SYGVKD. The CDR3 has 13 residues. The CDR3 loop reads CAIRDRAEGGYTF. The CDR3 nucleotides are TGTGCCATCCGTGACAGGGCAGAGGGCGGCTACACCTTC.

This clonotype was counted many times. The V call is TRBV28, the J call TRBJ2-3, with 11 positions matching TRBD2. The CDR3 sequence is 17 residues long. Germline V gene sequence: CDR1 MDHEN, CDR2 SYDVKM. J lost 2 bases, V lost 3 bases, and 7 bases had no gene match. The CDR3 sequence: CASSLTTSGTHTDTQYF. CDR3 DNA sequence: TGTGCCAGCAGTTTGACGACTAGCGGGACACACACAGATACGCAGTATTTT.

This clonotype occurred many times. The chain uses TRBV5-1 and TRBJ1-4, with a weak D call TRBD1 (5 bases). Trimming stripped 4 bases from V and 7 bases from J, with 14 bases between. From germline, CDR1 is SGHRS and CDR2 YFSETQ. This CDR3 is 14 amino acids long. CDR3 amino acids: CASSPGGSGEKLFF. The CDR3 coding sequence is TGCGCCAGCAGCCCCGGGGGGTCGGGTGAAAAACTGTTTTTT.